Presented here are 27 T cell receptor beta chains from one specimen sequenced in a study of cytomegalovirus exposure and HLA in healthy donors. The PCR contained 60 Vbeta and 13 Jbeta primers. The data were produced by immunoSEQ multiplex PCR, yet TCRdb's version contains in-frame clones alone and is incomplete. The sample consists of 200,000 or so clones, about 88% of them appearing once. The source material was PBMCs. These receptors were collected from a girl less than two years old in good health and CMV-seronegative.

The J gene is TRBJ1-1, the V gene TRBV4-1; D is possibly TRBD1 (6 bases). The V end lost 0 bases, the J end lost 5 bases, and 13 bases lay between the germline ends. CDR1 MGHRA and CDR2 YSYEKL come from the germline V gene. The CDR3 loop spans 15 amino acids. CDR3 sequence (DNA): TGCGCCAGCAGCCAAGATCGGGGGGCGCGGACTGAAGCTTTCTTT. Protein: CASSQDRGARTEAFF.

The chain carries TRBV27 and TRBJ2-1; a weak D match, TRBD2 (5 bases). This CDR3 spans 16 amino acids. Germline CDR1 reads MNHEY; CDR2 reads SMNVEV (reference sequence). The V gene lost 6 bases and the J gene lost 4 bases, with 19 bases spanning the gap. The CDR3 nucleotides are TGTGCCAGCAGCCCCTCGGGGAAGGGAACTTACAATGAGCAGTTCTTC. As protein: CASSPSGKGTYNEQFF.

This chain connects TRBV11-3 to TRBJ2-7, with TRBD1 as a possible D gene (5 bases). Germline CDR1 reads SGHNT; CDR2 reads YENEEA. The CDR3 extends over 15 amino acids. Trimming left V 2 bases short and J 3 bases short, with 14 bases between. CDR3 in amino acids: CASSLYPGSNYEQYF. For the CDR3, the DNA is TGTGCCAGCAGCTTATACCCAGGGTCGAACTACGAGCAGTACTTC.

This clone has more than one count but fewer than ten. The chain has TRBV4-1 and TRBJ2-7; D is possibly TRBD2 (7 bases). The CDR3 length is 17 residues. V dropped 3 bases and J dropped 0 bases, with 18 bases sitting between them. Looked up from germline, CDR1 is MGHRA and CDR2 is YSYEKL. CDR3 sequence (DNA): TGCGCCAGCAGCCAGGTGGGGGCGGGCGGGAGCTCCTACGAGCAGTACTTC. It is translated as CASSQVGAGGSSYEQYF.

V and J are TRBV20-1 and TRBJ2-1; the D is unclear. The CDR3 runs to 11 residues. Trimming removed 3 bases at V and 6 bases at J, with 6 bases between. The germline CDR1 and CDR2 sequences are DFQATT and SNEGSKA (reference sequence). CDR3 DNA: TGCAGTGCTAGTGAGGTCAATGAGCAGTTCTTC. This codes for CSASEVNEQFF.

V is TRBV18 and J is TRBJ2-7; D may be TRBD1 (5 bases). V lost 4 bases and J 6 bases, leaving 25 bases between the germline ends. Looked up from germline, CDR1 is KGHSH and CDR2 is LQKENI. This CDR3 contains 17 residues. The CDR3 protein is CASSLTAGFNEMGEQYF. The DNA of the CDR3 is TGTGCCAGCTCACTCACTGCAGGGTTTAACGAGATGGGCGAGCAGTACTTC.

The chain combines TRBV13 with TRBJ2-7; D is perhaps TRBD2 (5 bases). This CDR3 comprises 16 residues. The V gene's germline CDR1 is PRHDT and CDR2 FYEKMQ (reference sequence). Trimming took 1 base from V and 1 from J, leaving 14 bases between them. The CDR3, as DNA: TGTGCCAGCAGCTTAGAATCGGGATTCGGGTCCTACGAGCAGTACTTC. Encoded protein: CASSLESGFGSYEQYF. The full variable domain, with the rest looked up from reference TRBV13 and TRBJ2-7, is AAGVIQSPRHLIKEKRETATLKCYPIPRHDTVYWYQQGPGQDPQFLISFYEKMQSDKGSIPDRFSAQQFSDYHSELNMSSLELGDSALYFCASSLESGFGSYEQYFGPGTRLTVT.

The genes are TRBV7-9 and TRBJ2-7, with 7 bases matching TRBD1. Germline CDR1 SEHNR, CDR2 FQNEAQ (reference sequence). The CDR3 runs to 14 residues. V was clipped by 5 bases and J by 4 bases; unmatched bases: 8. The CDR3 DNA reads as TGTGCCAGCAGCCGTGACAGGGATTTATACGAGCAGTACTTC. As protein: CASSRDRDLYEQYF.

V gene TRBV29-1 combines with J gene TRBJ2-1, with TRBD2 matching over 13 bases. Losses at the gene ends were 8 bases for V and 1 base for J; bases not matched to a gene: 8. CDR3 length: 16 residues. Germline V CDR1 and CDR2: SQVTM, ANQGSEA. CDR3 in amino acids: CSSEGLAGDSYNEQFF. The CDR3 DNA reads as TGCAGCTCCGAAGGACTAGCGGGAGATTCCTACAATGAGCAGTTCTTC.

The chain carries TRBV21-1 and TRBJ2-6; TRBD1 was called by the table and not checked on the DNA. TRBV21-1 is a listed pseudogene. The CDR3 totals 18 residues. CDR3 nucleotide sequence: TGTGCCAGCAGCAAGACAGGGGGCCCCGCCTCTGGGGCCAACGTCCTGACTTTC. It is translated as CASSKTGGPASGANVLTF.

The CDR3 loop is CASSLRGLDVLDTDTQYF. The CDR3 nucleotides are TGTGCCAGCAGCTTAAGAGGACTAGATGTTTTGGATACAGATACGCAGTATTTT. V gene TRBV7-3 combines with J gene TRBJ2-3, with TRBD2 matching 7 bases. This CDR3 is 18 amino acids long. Germline V lookup: CDR1 SGHTA, CDR2 FQGTGA. The trim removed 1 base at V and 3 bases at J, leaving 13 bases unmatched.

The rearrangement uses TRBV11-1 and TRBJ2-2, with 8 bases matching TRBD2. From germline, CDR1 is SGHAT and CDR2 FQDESV (reference sequence). CDR3 size: 16 residues. V lost 6 bases and J lost 0; bases outside the gene matches: 6. The CDR3, as DNA: TGTGCCAGCAGGGGTAGCGGGACGGCGAACACCGGGGAGCTGTTTTTT. This gives the protein CASRGSGTANTGELFF.

The V gene is TRBV9, the J gene TRBJ1-1, with TRBD1 matching over 11 bases. V gave up 0 bases and J gave up 5 bases; unmatched junction bases: 3. Germline V lookup: CDR1 SGDLS, CDR2 YYNGEE. The CDR3 is 15 residues long. CDR3 region: CASSVGGQGETEAFF. The CDR3 nucleotides read TGTGCCAGCAGCGTAGGGGGACAGGGGGAGACTGAAGCTTTCTTT.

This rearrangement joins TRBV11-2 to TRBJ2-7, with 10 bases identical to TRBD2. CDR3 length: 14 amino acids. Germline V lookup: CDR1 SGHAT, CDR2 FQNNGV. The V segment lost 4 bases and the J segment 3 bases; nucleotides outside the gene matches: 3. The CDR3 DNA sequence: TGTGCCAGCAGCTATAGCGGGGGGTTCTACGAGCAGTACTTC. Translated, it gives CASSYSGGFYEQYF.

The rearrangement joins TRBV5-1 to TRBJ2-3, with TRBD2 matching 8 bases. Germline assignment: CDR1 SGHRS and CDR2 YFSETQ. The CDR3 sequence is 18 residues long. V lost 0 bases to trimming and J lost 2 bases; unmatched junction nucleotides: 11. The CDR3 here is CASSLGWSGGPNTDTQYF. CDR3 sequence (DNA): TGCGCCAGCAGCTTGGGGTGGAGCGGGGGCCCGAACACAGATACGCAGTATTTT.

This sequence joins TRBV4-2 and TRBJ2-1; 10 bases agree with TRBD2. CDR3 length: 13 residues. The V and J ends lost 3 bases and 8 bases, in that order; junction bases with no gene match: 1. Germline V gene sequence: CDR1 LGHNA, CDR2 YNFKEQ. The CDR3 bases are TGTGCCAGCAGCCAGGGACTAGCGTATGAGCAGTTCTTC. Translated, it gives CASSQGLAYEQFF.

The rearrangement uses TRBV4-1 and TRBJ1-2; D call uncertain. The V gene's germline CDR1 is MGHRA and CDR2 YSYEKL. V lost 2 bases and J 3 bases, leaving 16 bases between the germline ends. This CDR3 has 16 amino acids. The CDR3 region is CASSQTWIAGDYGYTF. CDR3 DNA sequence: TGCGCCAGCAGCCAAACCTGGATCGCGGGCGACTATGGCTACACCTTC.

V is TRBV7-8 and J is TRBJ2-3, with D maybe TRBD2 (6 bases). Trimming removed 4 bases from V and 5 bases from J, with 13 bases in between. The germline gives CDR1 SGHVS, CDR2 FQNEAQ. The CDR3 contains 14 residues. CDR3 sequence (DNA): TGTGCCAGCAGCTCGGAGGGCCGGGTAGATACGCAGTATTTT. This translates into CASSSEGRVDTQYF.

V is TRBV6-5 and J is TRBJ2-7; 8 nucleotides match TRBD1. Germline V gene data show CDR1 as MNHEY and CDR2 as SVGAGI. The trim removed 3 bases at V and 6 bases at J, leaving 7 bases unmatched. The CDR3 extends over 14 amino acids. In DNA, the CDR3 is TGTGCCAGCAGTTATGGTCAGGGGGCAAGCGAGCAGTACTTC. The encoded protein is CASSYGQGASEQYF.

The V and J genes are TRBV4-1 and TRBJ2-7; D not resolved. Germline lookup yields CDR1 MGHRA and CDR2 YSYEKL. The CDR3 is 15 amino acids. The ends were cut back, 2 bases at V and 0 bases at J, with 11 bases in the middle. CDR3 nucleotides: TGCGCCAGCAGCCAATTACCGGTGTTCTCCTACGAGCAGTACTTC. Protein: CASSQLPVFSYEQYF.

This chain links TRBV6-5 with TRBJ1-5; 8 bases are a match to TRBD1. Trimming took 6 bases from V and 2 from J; bases not matched to a gene: 6. The length of the CDR3 is 15 residues. CDR1 is MNHEY, CDR2 SVGAGI, per germline. CDR3 sequence (DNA): TGTGCCAGCAGATCACAGGGGGGGGGCAATCAGCCCCAGCATTTT. Its protein is CASRSQGGGNQPQHF.

The chain is built from TRBV7-2 and TRBJ1-5; TRBD1 agrees at 7 bases. With V trimmed by 2 bases and J by 2 bases, 3 bases remained unmatched. The CDR3 is made up of 15 amino acids. Per the germline V gene, CDR1 is SGHTA and CDR2 is FQGNSA. The CDR3 here is CASSLTTGGNQPQHF. In DNA form, the CDR3 reads TGTGCCAGCAGCTTAACCACAGGGGGCAATCAGCCCCAGCATTTT.

The V call is TRBV11-1, the J call TRBJ2-7, with TRBD2 matching 10 bases. The CDR3 is 14 amino acids. Germline trimming cut 2 bases from V and 7 bases from J; bases unmatched to any gene: 5. The germline gives CDR1 SGHAT, CDR2 FQDESV (reference sequence). The CDR3 region is CASSLLAGEREQYF. CDR3 coding DNA: TGTGCCAGCAGCTTACTAGCGGGGGAAAGGGAGCAGTACTTC.

This clone was observed once. This chain uses TRBV19 with TRBJ2-7, with 7 bases identical to TRBD1. Per the germline V gene, CDR1 is LNHDA and CDR2 is SQIVND (reference sequence). The J segment lost 1 base and the V segment lost 5 bases, leaving 5 bases of the junction unmatched. CDR3 length equals 14 residues. This CDR3 is CASSPGQDSYEQYF. CDR3 bases: TGTGCCAGTAGTCCCGGACAGGATTCCTACGAGCAGTACTTC. Complete variable domain (other parts from reference TRBV19 and TRBJ2-7): DGGITQSPKYLFRKEGQNVTLSCEQNLNHDAMYWYRQDPGQGLRLIYYSQIVNDFQKGDIAEGYSVSREKKESFPLTVTSAQKNPTAFYLCASSPGQDSYEQYFGPGTRLTVT.

Concerning this clone: The sample contains more than one DNA sequence encoding this CDR3. The chain is built from TRBV18 and TRBJ1-2; D is unclear. Trimming left V 3 bases short and J 2 bases short, with 7 bases between. CDR1 KGHSH and CDR2 LQKENI come from the germline V gene. The CDR3 runs to 13 residues. CDR3 sequence: CASSPEQNYGYTF. The CDR3 DNA is TGTGCCAGCTCACCTGAACAGAACTATGGCTACACCTTC.

The J gene is TRBJ2-7, the V gene TRBV5-4; 10 nucleotides agree with TRBD2. Germline V lookup: CDR1 SGHNT, CDR2 YYREEE (reference sequence). Germline trimming cut 2 bases from V and 5 bases from J; bases unmatched to any gene: 16. CDR3 size: 18 residues. The CDR3 DNA is TGTGCCAGCAGCTTAGGTTGGGGGCTAGCGGGAGCCCCCAACGAGCAGTACTTC. Translated: CASSLGWGLAGAPNEQYF.

The gene calls are TRBV30 and TRBJ2-3, with 10 positions matching TRBD2. CDR3 length equals 15 residues. The V gene's germline CDR1 is GTSNPN and CDR2 SVGIG (reference sequence). The CDR3 DNA reads as TGTGCTCGAACCCCTATAGCGGGGGGAGCAGATACGCAGTATTTT. It codes for CARTPIAGGADTQYF.